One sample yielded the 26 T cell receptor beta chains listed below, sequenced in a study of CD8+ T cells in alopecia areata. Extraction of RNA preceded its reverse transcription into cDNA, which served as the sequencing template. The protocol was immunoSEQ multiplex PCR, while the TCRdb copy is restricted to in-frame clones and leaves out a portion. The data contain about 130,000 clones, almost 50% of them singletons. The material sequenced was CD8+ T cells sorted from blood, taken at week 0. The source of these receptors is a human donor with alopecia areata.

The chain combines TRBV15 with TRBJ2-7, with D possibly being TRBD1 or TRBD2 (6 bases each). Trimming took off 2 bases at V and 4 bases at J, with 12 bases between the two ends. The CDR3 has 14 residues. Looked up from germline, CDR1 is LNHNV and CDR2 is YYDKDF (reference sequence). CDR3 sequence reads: CATSRTRRGYEQYF. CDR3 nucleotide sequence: TGTGCCACCAGCAGAACTAGGAGGGGGTACGAGCAGTACTTC. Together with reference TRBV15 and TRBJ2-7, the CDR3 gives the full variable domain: DAMVIQNPRYQVTQFGKPVTLSCSQTLNHNVMYWYQQKSSQAPKLLFHYYDKDFNNEADTPDNFQSRRPNTSFCFLDIRSPGLGDTAMYLCATSRTRRGYEQYFGPGTRLTVT.

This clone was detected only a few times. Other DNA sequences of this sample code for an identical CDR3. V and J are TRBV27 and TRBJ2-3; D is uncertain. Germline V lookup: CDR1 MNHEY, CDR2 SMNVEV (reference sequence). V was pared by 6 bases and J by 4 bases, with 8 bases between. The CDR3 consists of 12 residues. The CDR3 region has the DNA TGTGCCAGCAGCCTACCCCCAGATACGCAGTATTTT. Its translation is CASSLPPDTQYF.

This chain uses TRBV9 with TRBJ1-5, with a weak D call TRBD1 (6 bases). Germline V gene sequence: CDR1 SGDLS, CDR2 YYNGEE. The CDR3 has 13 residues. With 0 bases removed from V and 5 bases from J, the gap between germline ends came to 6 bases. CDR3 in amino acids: CASSVGTDQPQHF. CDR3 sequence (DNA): TGTGCCAGCAGCGTAGGGACAGATCAGCCCCAGCATTTT.

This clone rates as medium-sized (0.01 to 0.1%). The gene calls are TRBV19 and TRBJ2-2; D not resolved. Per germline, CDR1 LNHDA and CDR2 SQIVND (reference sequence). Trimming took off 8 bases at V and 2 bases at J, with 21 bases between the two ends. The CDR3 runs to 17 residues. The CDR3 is CASRSFAVGINTGELFF. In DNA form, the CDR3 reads TGTGCCAGTCGGAGCTTTGCAGTTGGAATTAACACCGGGGAGCTGTTTTTT.

Here the CDR3 DNA reads TGTGCCTGCCAAGTTTGGGGACAGGCGACGCTCACCTACGAGCAGTACTTC. Translated: CACQVWGQATLTYEQYF. V gene TRBV30 combines with J gene TRBJ2-7; 8 bases are shared with TRBD1. The CDR3 spans 17 residues. V lost 6 bases, J lost 2 bases, and 18 bases stayed unmatched. Germline CDR1 reads GTSNPN; CDR2 reads SVGIG (reference sequence).

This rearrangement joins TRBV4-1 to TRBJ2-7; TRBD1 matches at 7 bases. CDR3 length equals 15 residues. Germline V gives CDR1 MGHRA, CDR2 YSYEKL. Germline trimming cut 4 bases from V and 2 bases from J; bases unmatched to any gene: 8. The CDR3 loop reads CASSRLTGPPYEQYF. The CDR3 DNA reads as TGCGCCAGCAGCCGACTGACAGGGCCTCCCTACGAGCAGTACTTC.

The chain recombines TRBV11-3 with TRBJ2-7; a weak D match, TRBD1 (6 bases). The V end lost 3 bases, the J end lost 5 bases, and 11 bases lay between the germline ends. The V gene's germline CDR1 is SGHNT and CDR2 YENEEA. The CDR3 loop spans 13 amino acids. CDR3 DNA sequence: TGTGCCAGCAGCTTCCGGGACAACGACGAGCAGTACTTC. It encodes CASSFRDNDEQYF.

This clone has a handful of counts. The CDR3 DNA is TGCAGCGCAGAGGGGGAAGTGGGGGCTTTCTTT. Protein product: CSAEGEVGAFF. The chain employs TRBV29-1 and TRBJ1-1, with a tentative D call TRBD1 (6 bases). The CDR3 extends over 11 amino acids. The ends were cut back, 7 bases at V and 11 bases at J, with 17 bases in the middle. Germline CDR1 is SQVTM and CDR2 is ANQGSEA.

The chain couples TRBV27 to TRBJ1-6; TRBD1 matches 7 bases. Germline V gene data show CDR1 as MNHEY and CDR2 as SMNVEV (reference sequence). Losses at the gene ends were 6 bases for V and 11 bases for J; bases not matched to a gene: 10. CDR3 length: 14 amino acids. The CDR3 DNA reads TGTGCCAGCAGGGGACCGACAGGGTTGGCACCCCTCCACTTT. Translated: CASRGPTGLAPLHF.

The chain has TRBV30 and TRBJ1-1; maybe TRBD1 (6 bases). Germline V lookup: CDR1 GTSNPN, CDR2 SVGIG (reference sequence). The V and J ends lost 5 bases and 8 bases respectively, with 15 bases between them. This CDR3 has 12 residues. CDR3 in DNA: TGTGCCTGGCGACAGGCTGATACCGAAGCTTTCTTT. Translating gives CAWRQADTEAFF.

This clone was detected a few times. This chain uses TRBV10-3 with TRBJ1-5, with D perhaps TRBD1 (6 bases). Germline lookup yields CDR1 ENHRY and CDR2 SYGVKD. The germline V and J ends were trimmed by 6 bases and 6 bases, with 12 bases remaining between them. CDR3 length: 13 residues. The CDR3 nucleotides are TGTGCCATCAGGGAGGAGGACAGTCAGCCCCAGCATTTT. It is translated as CAIREEDSQPQHF.

CDR3 nucleotides: TGTGCCAGCAGCTCCTCGGGACAAGGCCCGCCCAATGAGCAGTTCTTC. Translated, it gives CASSSSGQGPPNEQFF. The gene calls are TRBV13 and TRBJ2-1; a weak D match, TRBD1 (6 bases). V lost 4 bases, J lost 6 bases, and 19 bases lay in between. CDR1 and CDR2 from the germline V gene are PRHDT and FYEKMQ (reference sequence). The length of the CDR3 is 16 residues. Combining the CDR3 with reference TRBV13 and TRBJ2-1 gives the whole variable domain AAGVIQSPRHLIKEKRETATLKCYPIPRHDTVYWYQQGPGQDPQFLISFYEKMQSDKGSIPDRFSAQQFSDYHSELNMSSLELGDSALYFCASSSSGQGPPNEQFFGPGTRLTVL.

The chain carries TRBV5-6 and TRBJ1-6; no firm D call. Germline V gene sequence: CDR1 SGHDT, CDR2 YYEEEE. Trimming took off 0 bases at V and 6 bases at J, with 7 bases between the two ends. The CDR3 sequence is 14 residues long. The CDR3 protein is CASSLGSGNSPLHF. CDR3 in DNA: TGTGCCAGCAGCTTGGGAAGTGGTAATTCACCCCTCCACTTT.

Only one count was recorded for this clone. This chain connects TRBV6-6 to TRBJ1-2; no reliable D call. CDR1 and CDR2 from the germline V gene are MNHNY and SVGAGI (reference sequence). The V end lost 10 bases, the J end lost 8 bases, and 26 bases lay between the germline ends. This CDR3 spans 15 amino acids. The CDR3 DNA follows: TGTGCCATCGAGCCTCCTTCCCAGCACGTGGGGGGCTACACCTTC. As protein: CAIEPPSQHVGGYTF.

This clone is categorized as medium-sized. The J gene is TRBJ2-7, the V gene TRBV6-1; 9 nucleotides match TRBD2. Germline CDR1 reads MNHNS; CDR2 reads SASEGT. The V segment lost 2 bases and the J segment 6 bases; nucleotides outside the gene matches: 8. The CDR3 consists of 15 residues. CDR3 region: CASSENSAGGSEQYF. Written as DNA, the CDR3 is TGTGCCAGCAGTGAAAATTCAGCGGGGGGATCCGAGCAGTACTTC.

Here the CDR3 reads CASGPGGSTDTQYF. Here the CDR3 DNA reads TGTGCTAGTGGCCCCGGGGGCAGCACAGATACGCAGTATTTT. This chain connects TRBV12-5 to TRBJ2-3; D might be TRBD1 or TRBD2, each matching 6 bases. Trimming left V 6 bases short and J 0 bases short, with 10 bases between. The CDR3 spans 14 residues. Germline CDR1 and CDR2: LGHNT and FRNRAP.

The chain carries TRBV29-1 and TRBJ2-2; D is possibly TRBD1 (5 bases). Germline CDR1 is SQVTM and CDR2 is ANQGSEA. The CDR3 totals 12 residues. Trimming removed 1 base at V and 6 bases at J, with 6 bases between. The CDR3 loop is CSVEAGSGELFF. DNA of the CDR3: TGCAGCGTTGAAGCAGGGTCCGGGGAGCTGTTTTTT.

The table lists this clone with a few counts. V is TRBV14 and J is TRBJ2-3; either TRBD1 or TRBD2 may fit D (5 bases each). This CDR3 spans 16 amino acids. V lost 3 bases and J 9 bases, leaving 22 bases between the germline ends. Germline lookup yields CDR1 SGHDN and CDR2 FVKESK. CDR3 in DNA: TGTGCCAGCAGCCACCCCCGGGACCAAACGGAAGACACGCAGTATTTT. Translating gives CASSHPRDQTEDTQYF.

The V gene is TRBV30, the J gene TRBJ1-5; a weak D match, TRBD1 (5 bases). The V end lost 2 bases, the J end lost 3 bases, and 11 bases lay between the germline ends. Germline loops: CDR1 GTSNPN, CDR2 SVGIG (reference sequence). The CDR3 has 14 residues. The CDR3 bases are TGTGCCTGGAGTAAACAGGATCTCAATCAGCCCCAGCATTTT. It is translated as CAWSKQDLNQPQHF.

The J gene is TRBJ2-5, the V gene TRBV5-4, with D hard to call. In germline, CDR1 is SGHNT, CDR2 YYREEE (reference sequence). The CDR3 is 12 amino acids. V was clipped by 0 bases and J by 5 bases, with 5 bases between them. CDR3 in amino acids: CASSLVPETQYF. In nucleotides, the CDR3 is TGTGCCAGCAGCTTGGTCCCGGAGACCCAGTACTTC.

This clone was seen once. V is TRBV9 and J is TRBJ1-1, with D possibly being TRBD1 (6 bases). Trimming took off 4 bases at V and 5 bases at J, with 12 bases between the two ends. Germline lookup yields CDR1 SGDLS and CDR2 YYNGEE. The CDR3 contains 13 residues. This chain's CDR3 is CASSPGVGTEAFF. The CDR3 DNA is TGTGCCAGCAGCCCAGGGGTAGGGACTGAAGCTTTCTTT.

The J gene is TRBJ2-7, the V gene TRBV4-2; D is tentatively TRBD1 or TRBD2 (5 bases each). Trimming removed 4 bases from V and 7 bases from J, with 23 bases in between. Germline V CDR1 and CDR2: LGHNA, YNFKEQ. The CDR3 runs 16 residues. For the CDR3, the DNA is TGTGCCAGCAGCCTACACCCAGGTCCAGGGACGAGGGAGCAGTACTTC. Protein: CASSLHPGPGTREQYF.

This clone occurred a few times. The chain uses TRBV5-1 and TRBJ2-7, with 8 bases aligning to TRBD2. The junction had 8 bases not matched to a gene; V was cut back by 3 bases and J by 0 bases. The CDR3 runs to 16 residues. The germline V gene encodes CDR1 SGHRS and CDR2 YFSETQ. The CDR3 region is CASSSVLAGSSYEQYF. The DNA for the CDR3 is TGCGCCAGCAGCTCGGTTTTAGCGGGGAGCTCCTACGAGCAGTACTTC.

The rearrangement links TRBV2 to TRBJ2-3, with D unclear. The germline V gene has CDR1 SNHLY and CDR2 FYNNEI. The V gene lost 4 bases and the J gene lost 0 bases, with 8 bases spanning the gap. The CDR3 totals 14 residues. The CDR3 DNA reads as TGTGCCAGCAGTGTACTGGGGAGCACAGATACGCAGTATTTT. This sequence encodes CASSVLGSTDTQYF.

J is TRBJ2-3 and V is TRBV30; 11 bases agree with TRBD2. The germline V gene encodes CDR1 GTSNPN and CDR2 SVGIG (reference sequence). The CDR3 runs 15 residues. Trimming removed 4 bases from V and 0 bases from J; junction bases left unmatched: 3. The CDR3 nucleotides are TGTGCCTGGACGGGGACTAGCGGAAGCACAGATACGCAGTATTTT. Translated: CAWTGTSGSTDTQYF.

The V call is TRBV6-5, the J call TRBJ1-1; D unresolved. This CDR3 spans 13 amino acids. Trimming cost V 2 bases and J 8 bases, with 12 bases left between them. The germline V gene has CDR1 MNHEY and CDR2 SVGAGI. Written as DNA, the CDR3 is TGTGCCAGCAGTTACCTTATCTCCTCCGAAGCTTTCTTT. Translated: CASSYLISSEAFF.